These 28 T cell receptor beta chains were all obtained from the same sample, sequenced in a study of blood T cell repertoires in COVID-19 (dated by TCRdb to the early 2020s). Preparation of the library involved the immunoSEQ multiplex PCR assay. TCRdb took this table from immuneACCESS and kept in-frame rearrangements with V and J called. Such tables lack part of the clones; where checked against another copy, unresolved V genes explain under half of the gap, and the rest is unexplained. Within this sample are tens of thousands of clones, with about 88% of them counted one time only. The biggest ten clones account for 15% to 20% of the sample. Sequencing input: peripheral blood. These receptors were obtained from a man aged 70-80 years with acute or convalescent COVID-19.

This sequence joins TRBV5-1 and TRBJ1-1; 7 bases match TRBD1. Per the germline V gene, CDR1 is SGHRS and CDR2 is YFSETQ. The CDR3 loop spans 14 amino acids. The ends lost 2 bases at V and 4 bases at J; junction bases unmatched: 5. The CDR3 coding sequence is TGCGCCAGCAGCTTACAGGGGTCGGGCACTGAAGCTTTCTTT. Protein product: CASSLQGSGTEAFF. The whole variable domain, remainder taken from reference TRBV5-1 and TRBJ1-1, is KAGVTQTPRYLIKTRGQQVTLSCSPISGHRSVSWYQQTPGQGLQFLFEYFSETQRNKGNFPGRFSGRQFSNSRSEMNVSTLELGDSALYLCASSLQGSGTEAFFGQGTRLTVV.

The V and J genes are TRBV7-3 and TRBJ1-2; weak D call: TRBD1 (5 bases). In germline, CDR1 is SGHTA, CDR2 FQGTGA. V was clipped by 4 bases and J by 12 bases, with 15 bases between them. The CDR3 spans 12 residues. The DNA for the CDR3 is TGTGCCAGCAGCTCCCGCCCAAGGACAAACACCTTC. Its translation: CASSSRPRTNTF.

The rearrangement links TRBV11-2 to TRBJ2-2; TRBD1 aligns across 7 bases. The CDR3 is made up of 18 amino acids. V lost 5 bases and J lost 4; bases outside the gene matches: 16. The V gene's germline CDR1 is SGHAT and CDR2 FQNNGV. CDR3 region: CASSHPAGTVSGTGELFF. In DNA form, the CDR3 reads TGTGCCAGCAGCCACCCAGCCGGGACAGTCTCCGGCACCGGGGAGCTGTTTTTT.

This chain uses TRBV14 with TRBJ2-2; TRBD1 matches at 9 bases. Germline V gives CDR1 SGHDN, CDR2 FVKESK. The length of the CDR3 is 15 residues. V dropped 4 bases and J dropped 4; count of bases not matched to a gene: 4. The CDR3 region is CASSLQGAGTGELFF. CDR3 in DNA: TGTGCCAGCAGCCTACAGGGGGCGGGCACCGGGGAGCTGTTTTTT.

This CDR3 is CASSQDLAGRGDEKLFF. The CDR3 DNA follows: TGCGCCAGCAGCCAAGATCTCGCCGGCCGCGGGGACGAAAAACTGTTTTTT. This sequence joins TRBV4-3 and TRBJ1-4; tentative D call: TRBD1 (5 bases). Trimming pared 0 bases from V and 8 bases from J, leaving 19 bases between. The germline V gene encodes CDR1 LGHNA and CDR2 YSLEER. The CDR3 is 17 amino acids.

The rearrangement uses TRBV19 and TRBJ2-7; 13 bases match TRBD2. CDR1 is LNHDA and CDR2 is SQIVND in the germline V gene (reference sequence). Germline trimming cut 5 bases from V and 6 bases from J; bases unmatched to any gene: 7. The CDR3 runs 15 residues. The CDR3 here is CASSLWTSGSREQYF. The CDR3 region has the DNA TGTGCCAGTAGTCTTTGGACTAGCGGGAGTCGCGAGCAGTACTTC.

This clone counts as medium-sized. Other nucleotide sequences in the sample specify the same CDR3. The chain employs TRBV7-9 and TRBJ2-7, with a weak D call TRBD1 (5 bases). Germline V gene sequence: CDR1 SEHNR, CDR2 FQNEAQ (reference sequence). V was pared by 4 bases and J by 6 bases, with 13 bases between. The CDR3 totals 13 residues. The CDR3 region is CASSSQTGSEQYF. CDR3 bases: TGTGCCAGCAGCTCCCAAACAGGATCCGAGCAGTACTTC.

Concerning this clone: This sample includes further DNA sequences coding for the same CDR3. In DNA form, the CDR3 reads TGTGCCAGCAGCGTAGCATCAGGGATACAAGAGACCCAGTACTTC. It yields the protein CASSVASGIQETQYF. The rearrangement links TRBV9 to TRBJ2-5, with D possibly matching TRBD1 (5 bases). With 0 bases removed from V and 2 bases from J, the gap between germline ends came to 11 bases. The CDR3 has 15 amino acids. Germline CDR1 is SGDLS and CDR2 is YYNGEE.

V usage is TRBV27 and J usage is TRBJ1-2, with 8 nucleotides matching TRBD1. Germline V gene sequence: CDR1 MNHEY, CDR2 SMNVEV (reference sequence). Unmatched junction bases numbered 6, after V lost 2 bases and J lost 7 bases. This CDR3 region has 14 residues. DNA for the CDR3: TGTGCCAGCAGTTTAACAGGGGGAAATGGTGGCTACACCTTC. Translated: CASSLTGGNGGYTF.

This clone was picked up one time. The chain carries TRBV12-3 or TRBV12-4 and TRBJ2-1, with D possibly TRBD2 on 5 matching bases. V lost 6 bases and J 15 bases, leaving 18 bases between the germline ends. The length of the CDR3 is 12 residues. Here the CDR3 DNA reads TGTGCCAGCAGGGCGCTAGTTCGGGATACGTTCTTC. Residues: CASRALVRDTFF.

This sequence joins TRBV7-8 and TRBJ1-2, with 7 bases identical to TRBD1. CDR3 size: 16 residues. Germline CDR1 reads SGHVS; CDR2 reads FQNEAQ. Losses at the gene ends were 2 bases for V and 8 bases for J; bases not matched to a gene: 14. CDR3 coding DNA: TGTGCCAGCAGCTTACCGACAGGGTTTGTTCTTGGCGGCTACACCTTC. It translates to CASSLPTGFVLGGYTF.

V usage is TRBV28 and J usage is TRBJ1-2; 9 nucleotides agree with TRBD1. Germline assignment: CDR1 MDHEN and CDR2 SYDVKM. The length of the CDR3 is 13 residues. Trimming cost V 4 bases and J 7 bases; bases outside gene matches: 4. CDR3 sequence reads: CASSSTGGAGYTF. DNA for the CDR3: TGTGCCAGCAGTTCTACAGGGGGCGCTGGCTACACCTTC.

The chain employs TRBV10-3 and TRBJ1-2; 9 nucleotides agree with TRBD1. Trimming took 3 bases from V and 8 from J; bases not matched to a gene: 7. The germline V gene encodes CDR1 ENHRY and CDR2 SYGVKD. The CDR3 spans 14 residues. The CDR3 spells CAISEDGQGRGYTF. CDR3 bases: TGTGCCATCAGTGAAGATGGACAGGGGCGAGGCTACACCTTC.

The chain employs TRBV6-6 and TRBJ1-3; tentatively, D is TRBD1 (6 bases). Trimming pared 10 bases from V and 0 bases from J, leaving 16 bases between. The CDR3 runs 15 residues. CDR1 is MNHNY and CDR2 is SVGAGI in the germline V gene (reference sequence). This CDR3 reads CATIPTGPSGNTIYF. Here the CDR3 DNA reads TGTGCCACCATCCCGACAGGACCCTCTGGAAACACCATATATTTT.

This sequence joins TRBV5-1 and TRBJ2-5; weak D call: TRBD1 (6 bases). Germline V CDR1 and CDR2: SGHRS, YFSETQ. The CDR3 sequence is 15 residues long. The V end was cut by 0 bases, the J end by 3 bases, with 12 bases between. CDR3 protein: CASSLGQGRKETQYF. The DNA of the CDR3 is TGCGCCAGCAGCTTGGGGCAGGGGAGAAAAGAGACCCAGTACTTC.

This chain joins TRBV6-5 and TRBJ2-3, with D maybe TRBD1 (6 bases). The ends were cut back, 10 bases at V and 4 bases at J, with 12 bases in the middle. In germline, CDR1 is MNHEY, CDR2 SVGAGI. CDR3 length: 12 residues. CDR3 amino acids: CATRTAADTQYF. The CDR3 nucleotides read TGTGCCACCCGGACAGCGGCAGATACGCAGTATTTT.

A single count supports this clone. This chain joins TRBV5-1 and TRBJ1-2; 7 bases match TRBD1. This CDR3 contains 19 residues. V dropped 6 bases and J dropped 8; count of bases not matched to a gene: 28. Germline V lookup: CDR1 SGHRS, CDR2 YFSETQ. CDR3 in amino acids: CASKESWGTEAPGTRGYTF. Written as DNA, the CDR3 is TGCGCCAGCAAGGAAAGTTGGGGGACAGAGGCTCCGGGAACGAGAGGCTACACCTTC.

This chain uses TRBV7-2 with TRBJ2-4; D may be TRBD2 (5 bases). The CDR3 covers 16 residues. Per germline, CDR1 SGHTA and CDR2 FQGNSA. Trimming took 1 base from V and 4 from J, leaving 14 bases between them. CDR3 loop: CASSLDGSVGKNIQYF. The CDR3 nucleotides are TGTGCCAGCAGCTTAGATGGGAGTGTGGGAAAAAACATTCAGTACTTC. Full variable domain (outside the CDR3, taken from reference TRBV7-2 and TRBJ2-4): GAGVSQSPSNKVTEKGKDVELRCDPISGHTALYWYRQSLGQGLEFLIYFQGNSAPDKSGLPSDRFSAERTGGSVSTLTIQRTQQEDSAVYLCASSLDGSVGKNIQYFGAGTRLSVL.

The rearrangement uses TRBV28 and TRBJ2-3; TRBD1 aligns across 9 bases. CDR1 and CDR2 from the germline V gene are MDHEN and SYDVKM. This CDR3 region has 14 residues. The ends lost 10 bases at V and 1 base at J; junction bases unmatched: 6. The CDR3 nucleotides read TGTGCCACCCTAGGACAGGGGCGCACAGATACGCAGTATTTT. Residues: CATLGQGRTDTQYF.

This clone has a single count. CDR3 protein: CASSLGVIQAQETQYF. CDR3 in DNA: TGTGCCAGCAGCTTAGGGGTCATACAGGCCCAAGAGACCCAGTACTTC. The chain employs TRBV11-2 and TRBJ2-5, with D possibly matching TRBD1 (5 bases). CDR3 size: 16 residues. CDR1 and CDR2 (germline): SGHAT, FQNNGV. Trimming cost V 1 base and J 1 base, with 13 bases left between them.

J is TRBJ1-2 and V is TRBV28; 8 bases line up with TRBD1. V trimming: 6 bases; J trimming: 10 bases; junction bases outside the gene matches: 13. In germline, CDR1 is MDHEN, CDR2 SYDVKM. The CDR3 loop spans 14 amino acids. The CDR3 sequence: CASSTPGTGLVYTF. DNA of the CDR3: TGTGCCAGCAGCACCCCAGGGACAGGTCTCGTCTACACCTTC.

The chain is built from TRBV19 and TRBJ1-6; tentative D call: TRBD1 (5 bases). V lost 6 bases and J lost 7, with 10 bases in between. The CDR3 has 13 amino acids. Germline CDR1 reads LNHDA; CDR2 reads SQIVND (reference sequence). CDR3 sequence reads: CASRQVRNSPLHF. CDR3 DNA: TGTGCCAGTAGACAGGTAAGGAATTCACCCCTCCACTTT.

The CDR3 nucleotides are TGTGCCAGCAGCTTAGTGGGGGGGCCTGGAAACACCATATATTTT. Its protein product is CASSLVGGPGNTIYF. The chain combines TRBV7-2 with TRBJ1-3, with TRBD1 as a possible D gene (6 bases). This CDR3 contains 15 residues. CDR1 and CDR2 from the germline V gene are SGHTA and FQGNSA. Trimming stripped 1 base from V and 2 bases from J, with 9 bases between.

This chain links TRBV3-1 (or the pseudogene TRBV3-2) with TRBJ2-3; a possible D gene is TRBD1 (6 bases). The CDR3 has 15 residues. V was trimmed by 4 bases and J by 1 base, leaving 12 bases between them. Germline V gene lookup returns CDR1 LGHDT and CDR2 YNNKEL (reference sequence). The DNA of the CDR3 is TGTGCCAGCAGCCCAGGGGCTGATCGCACAGATACGCAGTATTTT. Translating gives CASSPGADRTDTQYF.

The V call is TRBV24-1, the J call TRBJ2-3; 8 nucleotides match TRBD1. Germline V gene lookup returns CDR1 KGHDR and CDR2 SFDVKD. The CDR3 is made up of 15 amino acids. After removal of 3 bases from V and 3 bases from J, the junction contained 4 bases not matched to a gene. The CDR3 reads CATSDDDRGTDTQYF. In DNA form, the CDR3 reads TGTGCCACCAGTGATGATGACAGGGGTACAGATACGCAGTATTTT.

The J gene is TRBJ1-2, the V gene TRBV18; perhaps TRBD1 as D (5 bases). Trimming shortened V by 0 bases and J by 4 bases, and 9 bases separated the two germline ends. The CDR3 totals 14 residues. From germline, CDR1 is KGHSH and CDR2 LQKENI. CDR3 bases: TGTGCCAGCTCACCACCCAGGGAGGGCTATGGCTACACCTTC. Protein sequence: CASSPPREGYGYTF.

This clone came up once. This chain uses TRBV7-6 with TRBJ2-1; TRBD2 agrees at 7 bases. Germline V CDR1 and CDR2: SGHVS, FNYEAQ. Unmatched junction bases numbered 6, after V lost 0 bases and J lost 4 bases. The CDR3 runs 16 residues. In DNA, the CDR3 is TGTGCCAGCAGCTTAGCGCTAACAGCGGGGTACAATGAGCAGTTCTTC. Translation: CASSLALTAGYNEQFF.

This clone was seen a single time. The gene calls are TRBV5-5 and TRBJ1-2, with TRBD1 identical over 9 bases. CDR1 and CDR2 from the germline V gene are SGHKS and YYEKEE (reference sequence). The V segment lost 0 bases and the J segment 1 base; nucleotides outside the gene matches: 1. The CDR3 length is 15 residues. This CDR3 is CASSLEGQGNYGYTF. In DNA form, the CDR3 reads TGTGCCAGCAGCTTGGAGGGACAGGGTAACTATGGCTACACCTTC.